The source of this T cell receptor beta chain is a study of neurological immune-mediated disorders. The germline V gene encodes CDR1 MNHEY and CDR2 SMNVEV (reference sequence). V shed 4 bases and J 5 bases; nucleotides not matched to a gene: 14. The CDR3 consists of 17 residues. This clonotype was found many times. TCRdb fed the 5' RACE reads into MiXCR, producing one record per CDR3 protein. The repertoire holds about 59,000 distinct CDR3 sequences, with roughly an eighth as singletons. The J gene is TRBJ1-2, the V gene TRBV27, with 9 bases matching TRBD1. Sequencing was carried out using PBMCs. The sequence derives from a woman aged 55-70 years with HTLV-1-associated myelopathy (HAM/TSP). Written as DNA, the CDR3 is TGTGCCAGCAGTTCCGAATTCCCCGGGACAGGGCTATATGGCTACACCTTC. It encodes CASSSEFPGTGLYGYTF.